This TCR beta chain comes out of a study of shared T cell receptors in the human thymus. CDR1 and CDR2 (germline): LNHDA, SQIVND (reference sequence). The CDR3 runs 15 residues. J was trimmed by 6 bases and V by 6 bases; bases with no gene match: 8. This table comes from immunoSEQ multiplex PCR, and its TCRdb copy is limited to in-frame clones, with some not included. The sample shows 500,000 to 750,000 clones, approximately 88% of them seen only once. The same data also went into a second study, on human thymus T cells. That publication notes: Immunologically healthy infants in Finland undergoing congenital heart defect surgery were the donors. Related work found strong thymic repertoire overlap between unrelated individuals.

This TCR came from a boy under three years old with a congenital heart defect. The sequencing input was thymocytes. The V call is TRBV19, the J call TRBJ2-2; 9 positions agree with TRBD2. Written as DNA, the CDR3 is TGTGCCAGTAGGTTTCAGGCGGGAGGGCCCGGGGAGCTGTTTTTT. Its protein is CASRFQAGGPGELFF.